These 29 T cell receptor beta chains were sequenced from one sample in a study of regulatory T cells in long-lasting Graves disease. TCR beta libraries were built with iRepertoire HTBI primers and Arm-PCR of CDR3 regions. TCRdb independently ran MiXCR on the multiplex PCR reads; one entry per CDR3 protein. The sample includes hundreds of thousands of distinct CDR3 sequences, less than 25% seen only once; the top ten take roughly 8%. The time point here: persistent/refractory GD, antithyroid drugs over 5 years with positive TRAb. PBMCs provided the RNA from which the TCR library was made. The sequenced sample was peripheral blood mononuclear cells (PBMCs), obtained when the disease was refractory, from a patient treated with antithyroid drugs. Receptor source: a female donor with Graves disease.

This clonotype was seen at least ten times. This chain links TRBV7-8 with TRBJ1-3; no clear D. The CDR3 consists of 16 residues. V was trimmed by 5 bases and J by 0 bases, leaving 14 bases between them. Per the germline V gene, CDR1 is SGHVS and CDR2 is FQNEAQ. DNA for the CDR3: TGTGCCAGCAGCCGGAGTGAATTGGACTCTGGAAACACCATATATTTT. It is translated as CASSRSELDSGNTIYF.

This clonotype was detected ten times or more. The chain is built from TRBV12-3 or TRBV12-4 and TRBJ1-2, with a weak D call TRBD1 (5 bases). The CDR3 sequence is 12 residues long. V lost 3 bases to trimming and J lost 8 bases, with 10 bases between them. CDR3 sequence (DNA): TGTGCCAGCAGTTTCAGGGTTGGCGGCTACACCTTC. Translated: CASSFRVGGYTF.

This clonotype was seen more than once but under ten times. The rearrangement links TRBV10-3 to TRBJ2-5; D is perhaps TRBD2 (6 bases). Germline V gene sequence: CDR1 ENHRY, CDR2 SYGVKD. The CDR3 sequence is 10 residues long. V was trimmed by 8 bases and J by 5 bases, leaving 6 bases between them. For the CDR3, the DNA is TGTGCCATCGGGAGGGAGACCCAGTACTTC. This translates into CAIGRETQYF.

The genes are TRBV9 and TRBJ2-6; D unresolved. CDR1 is SGDLS, CDR2 YYNGEE, per germline. Trimming shortened V by 3 bases and J by 0 bases, and 13 bases separated the two germline ends. CDR3 size: 17 residues. CDR3 loop: CASSESPSLSGANVLTF. The CDR3 bases are TGTGCCAGCAGCGAATCCCCCAGCCTCTCTGGGGCCAACGTCCTGACTTTC. Together with reference TRBV9 and TRBJ2-6, the CDR3 gives the full variable domain: DSGVTQTPKHLITATGQRVTLRCSPRSGDLSVYWYQQSLDQGLQFLIQYYNGEERAKGNILERFSAQQFPDLHSELNLSSLELGDSALYFCASSESPSLSGANVLTFGAGSRLTVL.

This clonotype was seen many times. The chain uses TRBV28 and TRBJ1-1; D is uncertain. The CDR3 length is 15 residues. Germline lookup yields CDR1 MDHEN and CDR2 SYDVKM. V was pared by 2 bases and J by 0 bases, with 10 bases between. The CDR3 loop reads CASSLKGYMNTEAFF. The CDR3 region has the DNA TGTGCCAGCAGTTTAAAGGGCTATATGAACACTGAAGCTTTCTTT.

The V gene is TRBV27, the J gene TRBJ1-1; the D gene is possibly TRBD1 (5 bases). V was clipped by 3 bases and J by 5 bases, with 10 bases between them. The CDR3 totals 13 residues. Germline V gene sequence: CDR1 MNHEY, CDR2 SMNVEV (reference sequence). This CDR3 is CASSLGLATEAFF. CDR3 DNA sequence: TGTGCCAGCAGTTTGGGGCTGGCAACTGAAGCTTTCTTT.

The genes are TRBV7-9 and TRBJ1-1; 7 positions agree with TRBD1. The junction had 13 bases not matched to a gene; V was cut back by 5 bases and J by 7 bases. CDR1 and CDR2 from the germline V gene are SEHNR and FQNEAQ (reference sequence). This CDR3 spans 15 amino acids. CDR3 DNA: TGTGCCAGCAGCCCACCGACAGGGCGGGGAGGTGAAGCTTTCTTT. It translates to CASSPPTGRGGEAFF. Together with reference TRBV7-9 and TRBJ1-1, the CDR3 gives the full variable domain: DTGVSQNPRHKITKRGQNVTFRCDPISEHNRLYWYRQTLGQGPEFLTYFQNEAQLEKSRLLSDRFSAERPKGSFSTLEIQRTEQGDSAMYLCASSPPTGRGGEAFFGQGTRLTVV.

J is TRBJ1-1 and V is TRBV4-3; 8 nucleotides line up with TRBD1. CDR1 and CDR2 from the germline V gene are LGHNA and YSLEER. Unmatched junction bases numbered 11, after V lost 1 base and J lost 4 bases. The CDR3 contains 17 residues. This CDR3 is CASSQVTGAERGTEAFF. The CDR3 coding sequence is TGCGCCAGCAGCCAAGTGACAGGGGCGGAGCGGGGCACTGAAGCTTTCTTT.

This clonotype was detected many times. The chain is built from TRBV3-1 and TRBJ2-5; no definite D call. CDR1 and CDR2 (germline): LGHDT, YNNKEL (reference sequence). The CDR3 contains 16 residues. Trimming took 0 bases from V and 5 from J, leaving 16 bases between them. CDR3 sequence (DNA): TGTGCCAGCAGCCAAGATAGAGTCGGGTTCAAGGAGACCCAGTACTTC. The encoded protein is CASSQDRVGFKETQYF.

With respect to this clonotype: With a much larger clone just one base away, this may be a read error. V gene TRBV6-4 combines with J gene TRBJ2-5; D may be TRBD1 (5 bases). Germline CDR1 reads MRHNA; CDR2 reads SNTAGT. Trimming cost V 3 bases and J 4 bases, with 15 bases left between them. The CDR3 totals 15 residues. DNA for the CDR3: TGTGCCAGCAGTGAAATCCAGGATCAGGGAGAGACCCAGTACTTC. It specifies CASSEIQDQGETQYF.

The rearrangement joins TRBV29-1 to TRBJ2-2; 7 nucleotides align to TRBD1. CDR1 is SQVTM and CDR2 is ANQGSEA in the germline V gene. V lost 7 bases to trimming and J lost 4 bases; unmatched junction nucleotides: 9. This CDR3 has 14 amino acids. In DNA form, the CDR3 reads TGCAGCGCCCAGGACAGGCTTAGCACCGGGGAGCTGTTTTTT. This sequence encodes CSAQDRLSTGELFF.

In its sample, this clonotype was seen many times. The chain employs TRBV24-1 and TRBJ1-2; D perhaps matches TRBD1 (6 bases). V dropped 3 bases and J dropped 5 bases, with 12 bases sitting between them. The CDR3 sequence is 14 residues long. Germline V CDR1 and CDR2: KGHDR, SFDVKD. The DNA for the CDR3 is TGTGCCACCAGTGATACCGGGACAAGTTATGGCTACACCTTC. As protein: CATSDTGTSYGYTF.

V is TRBV27 and J is TRBJ1-2; TRBD1 matches 9 bases. This CDR3 comprises 16 residues. The J segment lost 1 base and the V segment lost 6 bases, leaving 9 bases of the junction unmatched. Germline assignment: CDR1 MNHEY and CDR2 SMNVEV (reference sequence). The CDR3 reads CASRPGTGSGNYGYTF. The CDR3 DNA follows: TGTGCCAGCAGACCCGGGACAGGGTCCGGTAACTATGGCTACACCTTC.

J is TRBJ1-1 and V is TRBV7-9; no clear D. The CDR3 runs 15 residues. Germline V gene sequence: CDR1 SEHNR, CDR2 FQNEAQ (reference sequence). Trimming pared 5 bases from V and 1 base from J, leaving 14 bases between. As DNA, the CDR3 is TGTGCCAGCAGCGAATCTGGCCGAAAGAACACTGAAGCTTTCTTT. Translating gives CASSESGRKNTEAFF.

This clonotype has more than one count but fewer than ten. V is TRBV5-4 and J is TRBJ1-2; TRBD1 aligns across 7 bases. V dropped 0 bases and J dropped 2; count of bases not matched to a gene: 4. The CDR3 consists of 15 residues. Germline V gives CDR1 SGHNT, CDR2 YYREEE (reference sequence). The CDR3, as DNA: TGTGCCAGCAGCTTGGACGGGACAGACAACTATGGCTACACCTTC. It yields the protein CASSLDGTDNYGYTF.

This clonotype was counted between two and nine times. This chain joins TRBV7-2 and TRBJ2-7, with D uncertain. V was shortened by 6 bases and J by 3 bases, with 12 bases between the two germline ends. Germline-derived CDR1 and CDR2 are SGHTA and FQGNSA. This CDR3 is 13 amino acids long. In nucleotides, the CDR3 is TGTGCCAGCAGTCGCGAAATGGGCTACGAGCAGTACTTC. Amino acid sequence: CASSREMGYEQYF.

This clonotype was counted many times. The genes are TRBV9 and TRBJ2-7; D possibly corresponds to TRBD2 (5 bases). The CDR3 length is 15 residues. Per germline, CDR1 SGDLS and CDR2 YYNGEE. Trimming left V 0 bases short and J 7 bases short, with 17 bases between. The CDR3 DNA sequence: TGTGCCAGCAGCGTAGAAGACGATCCCACTAGAGAGCAGTACTTC. This translates into CASSVEDDPTREQYF. The whole variable domain, filled in from reference TRBV9 and TRBJ2-7, reads DSGVTQTPKHLITATGQRVTLRCSPRSGDLSVYWYQQSLDQGLQFLIQYYNGEERAKGNILERFSAQQFPDLHSELNLSSLELGDSALYFCASSVEDDPTREQYFGPGTRLTVT.

This clonotype was picked up many times. This sequence joins TRBV7-2 and TRBJ2-5; TRBD2 aligns across 9 bases. Germline V lookup: CDR1 SGHTA, CDR2 FQGNSA. With 3 bases clipped from V and 1 base from J, the junction kept 3 bases outside the gene matches. The CDR3 sequence is 15 residues long. The CDR3 sequence: CASSFGGRVQETQYF. The CDR3 DNA reads as TGTGCCAGCAGCTTCGGCGGGAGGGTCCAAGAGACCCAGTACTTC.

The rearrangement joins TRBV19 to TRBJ1-2; 9 nucleotides match TRBD1. After removal of 4 bases from V and 7 bases from J, the junction contained 10 bases not matched to a gene. The CDR3 spans 15 residues. Per germline, CDR1 LNHDA and CDR2 SQIVND (reference sequence). CDR3 loop: CASSNNRGPGSGYTF. Here the CDR3 DNA reads TGTGCCAGTAGTAACAACAGGGGGCCGGGGAGTGGCTACACCTTC.

This clonotype was seen a few times. An end of the junction does not agree with germline; a read error may underlie this. The CDR3 region has the DNA TGTGCCTGCAGTCAACTAGCGGGAGACGTCGGGGAGCTGTTTTTT. It encodes CACSQLAGDVGELFF. The J gene is TRBJ2-2, the V gene TRBV28; 11 nucleotides match TRBD2. This CDR3 is built from 15 residues. CDR1 and CDR2 (germline): MDHEN, SYDVKM.

This clonotype was recorded at least ten times. The V and J genes are TRBV28 and TRBJ2-4; D unresolved. The germline V and J ends were trimmed by 7 bases and 0 bases, with 13 bases remaining between them. Germline V gene sequence: CDR1 MDHEN, CDR2 SYDVKM. The CDR3 totals 15 residues. CDR3 nucleotide sequence: TGTGCCAGCACCCTCTCTCTTCTAGCCAAAAACATTCAGTACTTC. This codes for CASTLSLLAKNIQYF.

This clonotype occurred many times. The CDR3 region is CASRTLNTGELFF. The CDR3 nucleotides read TGCGCCAGCAGAACCCTAAACACCGGGGAGCTGTTTTTT. The chain has TRBV5-1 and TRBJ2-2, with D uncertain. Germline values: CDR1 SGHRS, CDR2 YFSETQ. The CDR3 contains 13 residues. With 5 bases removed from V and 2 bases from J, the gap between germline ends came to 7 bases.

This sequence joins TRBV4-1 and TRBJ1-2, with a weak D call TRBD1 (5 bases). Germline V gene lookup returns CDR1 MGHRA and CDR2 YSYEKL. Between the trimmed V and J ends, which lost 1 base and 2 bases, there was a span of 11 bases. The CDR3 loop spans 15 amino acids. The CDR3 coding sequence is TGCGCCAGCAGCCAAGGCGGTTCAGGGAACTATGGCTACACCTTC. It translates to CASSQGGSGNYGYTF.

With regard to this clonotype: This may arise from a read error, as a much more abundant clone is one base away. The V gene is TRBV7-9, the J gene TRBJ1-1; D uncertain. This CDR3 has 11 amino acids. Germline assignment: CDR1 SEHNR and CDR2 FQNEAQ (reference sequence). The chain's CDR3 is CASGLGIEAFF. In DNA form, the CDR3 reads TGTGCCAGCGGCTTAGGCATTGAAGCTTTCTTT. The variable domain in full, with the rest retrieved from reference TRBV7-9 and TRBJ1-1, is DTGVSQNPRHKITKRGQNVTFRCDPISEHNRLYWYRQTLGQGPEFLTYFQNEAQLEKSRLLSDRFSAERPKGSFSTLEIQRTEQGDSAMYLCASGLGIEAFFGQGTRLTVV.

The table lists this clonotype with many counts. The junction does not match germline at one end; this may be a read error. The rearrangement links TRBV12-3 or TRBV12-4 to TRBJ1-1; 9 positions agree with TRBD1. CDR3 length: 13 amino acids. The CDR3 here is CASTLQGAGEAFF. Written as DNA, the CDR3 is TGTGCCAGCACTTTACAGGGGGCCGGTGAAGCTTTCTTT.

This chain joins TRBV7-2 and TRBJ2-2, with D perhaps assigned TRBD1 or TRBD2 (5 bases each). From germline, CDR1 is SGHTA and CDR2 FQGNSA. Trimming removed 5 bases from V and 2 bases from J, with 15 bases in between. There are 16 residues in the CDR3. The CDR3 protein is CASSQTGTVNTGELFF. For the CDR3, the DNA is TGTGCCAGCAGCCAAACCGGGACGGTTAACACCGGGGAGCTGTTTTTT.

This clonotype was observed at least ten times. V and J are TRBV25-1 and TRBJ1-2; no clear D gene. Trimming left V 3 bases short and J 1 base short, with 6 bases between. Germline V CDR1 and CDR2: MGHDK, SYGVNS. The CDR3 runs 13 residues. In DNA form, the CDR3 reads TGTGCCAGCAGTGAGCTTGGTAACTATGGCTACACCTTC. Translation: CASSELGNYGYTF.

This clonotype was detected ten times or more. The chain is built from TRBV28 and TRBJ1-3; D gene ambiguous. Germline V gene lookup returns CDR1 MDHEN and CDR2 SYDVKM. V shed 5 bases and J shed 2 bases, with 4 bases lying between them. The CDR3 extends over 12 amino acids. The CDR3 region is CASSTAGNTIYF. CDR3 sequence (DNA): TGTGCCAGCAGTACAGCTGGAAACACCATATATTTT.

The table lists this clonotype with many counts. V and J are TRBV12-3 or TRBV12-4 and TRBJ2-7; TRBD2 matches at 7 bases. Trimming at V came to 4 bases and at J to 5 bases, leaving 11 bases not matched to a gene. The CDR3 runs to 15 residues. CDR3 nucleotide sequence: TGTGCCAGCAGTTCGATCCGGGGGAGGGCCGACGAGCAGTACTTC. It yields the protein CASSSIRGRADEQYF.